Described below is a single T cell receptor (beta chain) sequence and its context. Its cognate antigen is unknown. Trimming cost V 5 bases and J 1 base, with 23 bases left between them. CDR3 length: 18 amino acids. CDR1 is MRHNA, CDR2 SNTAGT, per germline. Sequencing used immunoSEQ multiplex PCR; TCRdb keeps in-frame clones, though not all of them. The top ten clones hold about 3.9% of a sample with about 25,000 clones, 94% of them seen once. Indicated time point: newly diagnosed, previously untreated cHL patient sample. Acting as the comparison were PBMCs from newly diagnosed, untreated classical Hodgkin lymphoma. This sample was taken from a study of PD-1 blockade in classical Hodgkin lymphoma. Study findings and constraints: Newly diagnosed patients were reported to start with lower TCR diversity than healthy donors. What drove the repertoire differences, possibly disease activity or prior therapy, has not been defined.

The rearrangement uses TRBV6-4 and TRBJ2-5; D ambiguous. This sequence originates from a human donor with classical Hodgkin lymphoma. Source material: peripheral blood mononuclear cells (PBMCs). The CDR3 is CASSTRISRYSPQETQYF. DNA of the CDR3: TGTGCCAGCAGTACCCGGATTTCCAGATACTCCCCCCAAGAGACCCAGTACTTC.